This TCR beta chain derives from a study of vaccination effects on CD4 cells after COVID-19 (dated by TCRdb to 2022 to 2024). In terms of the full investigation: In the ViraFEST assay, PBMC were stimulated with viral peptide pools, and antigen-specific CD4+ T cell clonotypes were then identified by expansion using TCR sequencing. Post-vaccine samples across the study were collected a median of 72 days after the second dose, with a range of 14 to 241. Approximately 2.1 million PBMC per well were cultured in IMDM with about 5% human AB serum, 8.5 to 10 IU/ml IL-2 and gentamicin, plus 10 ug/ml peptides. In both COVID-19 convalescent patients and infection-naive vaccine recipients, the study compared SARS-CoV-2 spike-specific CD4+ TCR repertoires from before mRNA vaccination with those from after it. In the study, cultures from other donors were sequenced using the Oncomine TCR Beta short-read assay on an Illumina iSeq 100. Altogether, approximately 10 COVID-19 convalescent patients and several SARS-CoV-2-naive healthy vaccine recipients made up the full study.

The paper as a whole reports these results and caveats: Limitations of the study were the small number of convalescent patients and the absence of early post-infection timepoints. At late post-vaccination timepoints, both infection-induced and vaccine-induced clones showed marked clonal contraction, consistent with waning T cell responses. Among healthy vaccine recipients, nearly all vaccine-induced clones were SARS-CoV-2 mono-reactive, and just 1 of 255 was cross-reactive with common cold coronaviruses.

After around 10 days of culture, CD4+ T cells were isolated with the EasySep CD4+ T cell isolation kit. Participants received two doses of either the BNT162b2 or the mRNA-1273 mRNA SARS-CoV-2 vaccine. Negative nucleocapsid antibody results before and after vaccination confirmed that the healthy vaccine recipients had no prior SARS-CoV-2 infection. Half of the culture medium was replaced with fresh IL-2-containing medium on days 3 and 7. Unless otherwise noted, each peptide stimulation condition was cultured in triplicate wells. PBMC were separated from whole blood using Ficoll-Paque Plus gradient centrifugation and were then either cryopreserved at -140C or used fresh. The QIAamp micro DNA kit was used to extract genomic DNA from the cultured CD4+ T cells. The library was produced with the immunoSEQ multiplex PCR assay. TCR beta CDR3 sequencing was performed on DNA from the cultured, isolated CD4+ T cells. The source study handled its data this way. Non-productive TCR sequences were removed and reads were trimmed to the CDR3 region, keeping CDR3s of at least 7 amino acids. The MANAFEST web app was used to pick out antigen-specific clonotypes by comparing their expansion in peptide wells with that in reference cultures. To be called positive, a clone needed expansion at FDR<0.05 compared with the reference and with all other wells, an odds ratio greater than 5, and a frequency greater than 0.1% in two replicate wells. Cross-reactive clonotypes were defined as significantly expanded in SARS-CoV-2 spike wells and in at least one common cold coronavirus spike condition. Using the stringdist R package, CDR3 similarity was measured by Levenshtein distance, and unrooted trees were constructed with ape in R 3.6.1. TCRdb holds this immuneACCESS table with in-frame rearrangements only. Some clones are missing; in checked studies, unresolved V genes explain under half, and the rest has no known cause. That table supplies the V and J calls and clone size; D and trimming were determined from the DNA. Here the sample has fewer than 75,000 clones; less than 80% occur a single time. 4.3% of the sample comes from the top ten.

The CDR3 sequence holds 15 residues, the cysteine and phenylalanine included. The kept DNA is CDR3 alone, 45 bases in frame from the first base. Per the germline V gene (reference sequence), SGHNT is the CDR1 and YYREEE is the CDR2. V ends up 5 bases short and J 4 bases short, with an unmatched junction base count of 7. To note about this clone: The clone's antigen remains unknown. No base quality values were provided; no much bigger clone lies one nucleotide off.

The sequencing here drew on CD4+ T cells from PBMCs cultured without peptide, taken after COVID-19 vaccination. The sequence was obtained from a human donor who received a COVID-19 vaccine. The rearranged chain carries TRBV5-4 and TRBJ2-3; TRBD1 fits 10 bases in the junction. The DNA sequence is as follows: TGTGCCAGCAGACAAGACAGGGGGCGCGCAGATACGCAGTATTTT. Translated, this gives CASRQDRGRADTQYF.